The 10 T cell receptor beta chains below all came from one sample that was sequenced in a study of OX40 agonist ivuxolimab in advanced cancers. The repertoire was sequenced with immunoSEQ multiplex PCR; TCRdb's copy has only in-frame clones and lacks some. The sample shows tens of thousands of clones, about 90% of them seen only once. Sequencing was performed on CD4+ or CD8+ T cells sorted from blood, taken in a trial of the OX40 agonist ivuxolimab. These receptors came from an adult with an advanced solid tumor such as melanoma, head and neck, liver or kidney cancer.

V gene TRBV12-5 combines with J gene TRBJ1-2; TRBD1 matches at 8 bases. Trimming took 3 bases from V and 6 from J; bases not matched to a gene: 12. In germline, CDR1 is LGHNT, CDR2 FRNRAP. There are 16 residues in the CDR3. The CDR3 DNA is TGTGCTAGTGGTTTTTATCCCCCTGGACAGGGCGATGGCTACACCTTC. Protein product: CASGFYPPGQGDGYTF.

This clone was seen only a few times. The rearrangement joins TRBV7-2 to TRBJ1-1; D is unclear. V lost 2 bases to trimming and J lost 7 bases, with 5 bases between them. Germline V CDR1 and CDR2: SGHTA, FQGNSA. The CDR3 totals 11 residues. Here the CDR3 reads CASSLPLEAFF. The CDR3 DNA follows: TGTGCCAGCAGCTTACCCCTTGAAGCTTTCTTT.

In this sample, this clone turned up a few times. The chain carries TRBV9 and TRBJ2-1; D ambiguous. Germline CDR1 reads SGDLS; CDR2 reads YYNGEE. This CDR3 has 15 residues. V was trimmed by 3 bases and J by 0 bases, leaving 10 bases between them. The chain's CDR3 is CASSARPSSYNEQFF. The CDR3, as DNA: TGTGCCAGCAGCGCCCGACCTAGCTCCTACAATGAGCAGTTCTTC. The complete variable domain, with remaining parts taken from reference TRBV9 and TRBJ2-1, reads DSGVTQTPKHLITATGQRVTLRCSPRSGDLSVYWYQQSLDQGLQFLIQYYNGEERAKGNILERFSAQQFPDLHSELNLSSLELGDSALYFCASSARPSSYNEQFFGPGTRLTVL.

The chain employs TRBV6-1 and TRBJ1-4; D may be TRBD1 (5 bases). From germline, CDR1 is MNHNS and CDR2 SASEGT. V lost 2 bases to trimming and J lost 3 bases, with 10 bases between them. The CDR3 consists of 15 residues. CDR3 region: CASSEYGGPNEKLFF. In DNA, the CDR3 is TGTGCCAGCAGTGAATATGGGGGTCCTAATGAAAAACTGTTTTTT.

The chain couples TRBV7-9 to TRBJ1-5, with 7 bases identical to TRBD1. This CDR3 spans 16 amino acids. Trimming took 1 base from V and 4 from J; bases not matched to a gene: 7. CDR1 and CDR2 (germline): SEHNR, FQNEAQ (reference sequence). The CDR3 region is CASSLGQGEFNQPQHF. As DNA, the CDR3 is TGTGCCAGCAGCTTAGGCCAGGGGGAGTTTAATCAGCCCCAGCATTTT.

This chain links TRBV5-4 with TRBJ1-2; 7 nucleotides match TRBD1. V trimming: 4 bases; J trimming: 7 bases; junction bases outside the gene matches: 28. Germline-derived CDR1 and CDR2 are SGHNT and YYREEE (reference sequence). The CDR3 runs to 20 residues. The CDR3 DNA reads TGTGCCAGCAGCACTCAATGGGAAAAAGACAGGGTATTTCTTGGTTCTGGCTACACCTTC. This codes for CASSTQWEKDRVFLGSGYTF.

This chain joins TRBV7-2 and TRBJ1-1; D gene uncertain. The CDR3 length is 12 residues. The V and J ends lost 0 bases and 7 bases respectively, with 6 bases between them. Germline CDR1 is SGHTA and CDR2 is FQGNSA. The CDR3 sequence is CASSLATGEAFF. DNA of the CDR3: TGTGCCAGCAGCTTAGCGACGGGTGAAGCTTTCTTT.

The rearrangement links TRBV9 to TRBJ2-1; D remains unclear. V shed 0 bases and J shed 7 bases, with 17 bases lying between them. The CDR3 loop spans 16 amino acids. Germline CDR1 SGDLS, CDR2 YYNGEE. CDR3 in DNA: TGTGCCAGCAGCGTAGCGGAGACTGGTGGTAGAAATGAGCAGTTCTTC. It yields the protein CASSVAETGGRNEQFF.

CDR3 bases: TGCGCCAGCCTAGGGTTCACCGGGGAGCTGTTTTTT. Encoded protein: CASLGFTGELFF. V gene TRBV5-1 combines with J gene TRBJ2-2; D is unclear. CDR1 and CDR2 from the germline V gene are SGHRS and YFSETQ. The CDR3 has 12 residues. V was trimmed by 7 bases and J by 4 bases, leaving 8 bases between them. Supplemented by reference TRBV5-1 and TRBJ2-2, the full variable domain reads KAGVTQTPRYLIKTRGQQVTLSCSPISGHRSVSWYQQTPGQGLQFLFEYFSETQRNKGNFPGRFSGRQFSNSRSEMNVSTLELGDSALYLCASLGFTGELFFGEGSRLTVL.

The genes are TRBV11-2 and TRBJ2-7; D possibly matches TRBD1 or TRBD2 (5 bases each). V gave up 6 bases and J gave up 4 bases, with 13 bases separating them. The length of the CDR3 is 13 residues. Germline-derived CDR1 and CDR2 are SGHAT and FQNNGV. The CDR3 here is CASSSRGAYEQYV. For the CDR3, the DNA is TGTGCCAGCAGTTCCCGGGGCGCTTACGAGCAGTACGTC.